Below, 19 T cell receptor beta chains from the same sample are listed, as sequenced in a study of CD4 T cells in relation to SARS-CoV-2 and coronaviruses. Unexposed donor CD4+ T cells date from about 2010-2019, before the COVID-19 pandemic. Isolation of CD4+ T cells took place after approximately 10 days in culture. Sequenced by immunoSEQ multiplex PCR; TCRdb stores in-frame clones only, minus some. Found here are about 29,000 clones, more than 75% of them singletons; the top ten hold roughly 15%. For these receptors, no antigen is known. The sequencing sample was made of CD4+ T cells from PBMCs, cultured in vitro. Receptor source: a human donor in good health.

The CDR3 nucleotides read TGTGCCAGCAGCTTAGGAGGAGGGGAGCAGTACTTC. As protein: CASSLGGGEQYF. The chain uses TRBV7-9 and TRBJ2-7; possible D gene TRBD2, 6 bases. Between the trimmed V and J ends, which lost 1 base and 7 bases, there was a span of 8 bases. Germline CDR1 SEHNR, CDR2 FQNEAQ (reference sequence). The CDR3 spans 12 residues. The full variable domain, rest sourced from reference TRBV7-9 and TRBJ2-7, is DTGVSQNPRHKITKRGQNVTFRCDPISEHNRLYWYRQTLGQGPEFLTYFQNEAQLEKSRLLSDRFSAERPKGSFSTLEIQRTEQGDSAMYLCASSLGGGEQYFGPGTRLTVT.

This chain joins TRBV7-2 and TRBJ1-4; possible D gene TRBD1, 5 bases. Trimming took 1 base from V and 5 from J, leaving 8 bases between them. In germline, CDR1 is SGHTA, CDR2 FQGNSA. This CDR3 spans 14 amino acids. CDR3 residues: CASSLGPGNEKLFF. DNA of the CDR3: TGTGCCAGCAGCTTAGGTCCAGGGAATGAAAAACTGTTTTTT.

This CDR3 is CASSQEASRGLRSPLHF. CDR3 coding DNA: TGCGCCAGCAGCCAAGAGGCATCCAGGGGGCTGAGGTCACCCCTCCACTTT. The genes are TRBV4-1 and TRBJ1-6; the match to TRBD1 covers 8 bases. After removal of 0 bases from V and 10 bases from J, the junction contained 11 bases not matched to a gene. The germline V gene has CDR1 MGHRA and CDR2 YSYEKL. The CDR3 totals 17 residues.

J is TRBJ1-6 and V is TRBV5-1; possible D gene TRBD1, 6 bases. The ends were cut back, 3 bases at V and 6 bases at J, with 22 bases in the middle. This CDR3 is 18 amino acids long. Germline-derived CDR1 and CDR2 are SGHRS and YFSETQ. Here the CDR3 reads CASSSWPRGGLPNSPLHF. CDR3 DNA: TGCGCCAGCAGCTCCTGGCCCAGGGGAGGCCTTCCTAATTCACCCCTCCACTTT.

V and J are TRBV10-1 and TRBJ2-5; 13 bases are shared with TRBD2. The length of the CDR3 is 16 residues. Per the germline V gene, CDR1 is WNHNN and CDR2 is SYGVQD (reference sequence). V trimming: 2 bases; J trimming: 5 bases; junction bases outside the gene matches: 5. CDR3 sequence reads: CASSETSGGALETQYF. CDR3 coding DNA: TGCGCCAGCAGTGAGACTAGCGGGGGGGCTTTGGAGACCCAGTACTTC.

The V gene is TRBV4-1, the J gene TRBJ2-1, with D perhaps given as TRBD1 or TRBD2 (5 bases each). This CDR3 comprises 15 residues. Germline V gene data show CDR1 as MGHRA and CDR2 as YSYEKL. Trimming removed 3 bases from V and 4 bases from J, with 13 bases in between. CDR3 nucleotide sequence: TGCGCCAGCAGCCAGGGGACCCAGGTTTACAATGAGCAGTTCTTC. Translating it yields CASSQGTQVYNEQFF.

The chain combines TRBV28 with TRBJ1-2; D not resolved. Deletions cut 6 bases from V and 4 bases from J, with 15 bases between. The CDR3 is 14 residues long. The germline CDR1 and CDR2 sequences are MDHEN and SYDVKM. CDR3 bases: TGTGCCAGCAGCGGCACAGTTCGTGGCTATGGCTACACCTTC. Residues: CASSGTVRGYGYTF.

The V gene is TRBV7-2, the J gene TRBJ1-1, with 9 nucleotides matching TRBD1. There are 13 residues in the CDR3. The V and J ends lost 5 bases and 4 bases, in that order; junction bases with no gene match: 2. Germline V lookup: CDR1 SGHTA, CDR2 FQGNSA. The CDR3 sequence: CASSTTGGTEAFF. The CDR3 bases are TGTGCCAGCAGCACGACAGGGGGCACTGAAGCTTTCTTT.

DNA of the CDR3: TGTGCCAGCAGCCCCTATGTTAGGGCGGGCATTGATTCACCCCTCCACTTT. It codes for CASSPYVRAGIDSPLHF. The chain joins TRBV7-2 to TRBJ1-6; D ambiguous. The V and J ends lost 5 bases and 8 bases respectively, with 22 bases between them. The CDR3 length is 17 residues. The germline CDR1 and CDR2 sequences are SGHTA and FQGNSA.

The V and J genes are TRBV29-1 and TRBJ1-1; D is possibly TRBD1 (6 bases). The germline V gene has CDR1 SQVTM and CDR2 ANQGSEA. The CDR3 spans 13 residues. CDR3 coding DNA: TGCAGAGTGAAGGGGGGCGGGAACACTGAAGCTTTCTTT. Amino acid sequence: CRVKGGGNTEAFF. The whole variable domain, remainder taken from reference TRBV29-1 and TRBJ1-1, is SAVISQKPSRDICQRGTSLTIQCQVDSQVTMMFWYRQQPGQSLTLIATANQGSEATYESGFVIDKFPISRPNLTFSTLTVSNMSPEDSSIYLCRVKGGGNTEAFFGQGTRLTVV.

Here the CDR3 DNA reads TGTGCCAGCAGCGGACAAGCGGGGGGCAACACAGATACGCAGTATTTT. Protein product: CASSGQAGGNTDTQYF. J is TRBJ2-3 and V is TRBV9, with 9 bases lining up with TRBD2. Germline CDR1 and CDR2: SGDLS and YYNGEE. CDR3 length equals 16 residues. V gave up 3 bases and J gave up 2 bases; unmatched junction bases: 7.

J is TRBJ1-3 and V is TRBV7-8; D is undetermined. The CDR3 has 16 residues. Germline V gene sequence: CDR1 SGHVS, CDR2 FQNEAQ. V was pared by 2 bases and J by 2 bases, with 13 bases between. As DNA, the CDR3 is TGTGCCAGCAGCTTAATCCCTTTGGTGGCTGGAAACACCATATATTTT. Its translation: CASSLIPLVAGNTIYF. The variable domain in full, completed from reference TRBV7-8 and TRBJ1-3, reads GAGVSQSPRYKVAKRGQDVALRCDPISGHVSLFWYQQALGQGPEFLTYFQNEAQLDKSGLPSDRFFAERPEGSVSTLKIQRTQQEDSAVYLCASSLIPLVAGNTIYFGEGSWLTVV.

J is TRBJ1-1 and V is TRBV18; 8 nucleotides match TRBD1. V lost 3 bases to trimming and J lost 0 bases; unmatched junction nucleotides: 0. Germline assignment: CDR1 KGHSH and CDR2 LQKENI. The CDR3 length is 14 residues. CDR3 protein: CASSPDRVNTEAFF. CDR3 nucleotides: TGTGCCAGCTCACCGGACAGGGTGAACACTGAAGCTTTCTTT.

This rearrangement joins TRBV5-4 to TRBJ1-2; 7 nucleotides match TRBD1. J gave up 5 bases and V 4 bases, and 5 bases lay outside the gene matches. The germline V gene encodes CDR1 SGHNT and CDR2 YYREEE (reference sequence). CDR3 length: 13 amino acids. The CDR3 sequence: CASSLDRVYGYTF. The CDR3 DNA sequence: TGTGCCAGCAGCCTAGACAGGGTTTATGGCTACACCTTC.

This chain links TRBV12-3 or TRBV12-4 with TRBJ2-3; D possibly corresponds to TRBD1 (5 bases). The CDR3 runs to 13 residues. With 6 bases removed from V and 3 bases from J, the gap between germline ends came to 10 bases. This CDR3 reads CASRPQGTDTQYF. The DNA for the CDR3 is TGTGCCAGCAGGCCCCAGGGTACAGATACGCAGTATTTT.

The V gene is TRBV11-3, the J gene TRBJ2-5, with unresolved D. Between the trimmed V and J ends, which lost 5 bases and 3 bases, there was a span of 10 bases. From germline, CDR1 is SGHNT and CDR2 YENEEA. The CDR3 is made up of 13 amino acids. This chain's CDR3 is CASSAQQKETQYF. The DNA of the CDR3 is TGTGCCAGCAGCGCCCAACAGAAAGAGACCCAGTACTTC.

The chain combines TRBV2 with TRBJ2-5; D not certain. Germline-derived CDR1 and CDR2 are SNHLY and FYNNEI. V dropped 3 bases and J dropped 3 bases, with 8 bases sitting between them. The length of the CDR3 is 13 residues. The CDR3 DNA follows: TGTGCCAGCAGTGAGTTCCAAAAAGAGACCCAGTACTTC. As protein: CASSEFQKETQYF.

This rearrangement joins TRBV7-8 to TRBJ1-5; no clear D gene. Germline V gives CDR1 SGHVS, CDR2 FQNEAQ. V lost 1 base and J 11 bases, leaving 18 bases between the germline ends. This CDR3 is 15 amino acids long. The CDR3 region has the DNA TGTGCCAGCAGCTTAGGCCGGACGGACCTGAGGGCCCAGCATTTT. This encodes CASSLGRTDLRAQHF.

With regard to this clone: The identical CDR3 is also encoded by other nucleotide sequences in the sample. The chain combines TRBV29-1 with TRBJ2-3; TRBD2 agrees at 8 bases. The germline gives CDR1 SQVTM, CDR2 ANQGSEA. Trimming at V came to 4 bases and at J to 0 bases, leaving 3 bases not matched to a gene. CDR3 length: 14 residues. CDR3 sequence (DNA): TGCAGCGTTGCTAGCGGGCGTAGCACAGATACGCAGTATTTT. Translated: CSVASGRSTDTQYF.